The clone carrying this T cell receptor (beta chain) showed up many times. CDR3 length: 15 residues. Trimming took 0 bases from V and 6 from J, leaving 11 bases between them. Germline loops: CDR1 MNHEY, CDR2 SVGAGI. TCRdb ran MiXCR on the reads and lists one entry per CDR3 protein. In the table there are 200,000 to 300,000 distinct CDR3 sequences, roughly 26% of which are singletons. This entry belongs to a study of kidney transplant recipient with SARS-CoV-2 infection. Sequences were derived from a blood sample, sampled at baseline and on day 111 from a kidney transplant recipient. The chain recombines TRBV6-5 with TRBJ1-4; D is possibly TRBD1 (6 bases). The clonotype comes from a male patient younger than 45 who had COVID-19 and was a kidney transplant recipient. Some of the T cells might come from the graft donor. The DNA of the CDR3 is TGTGCCAGCAGTTACTCAGGGGGGACCGATGAAAAACTGTTTTTT. Its protein product is CASSYSGGTDEKLFF.